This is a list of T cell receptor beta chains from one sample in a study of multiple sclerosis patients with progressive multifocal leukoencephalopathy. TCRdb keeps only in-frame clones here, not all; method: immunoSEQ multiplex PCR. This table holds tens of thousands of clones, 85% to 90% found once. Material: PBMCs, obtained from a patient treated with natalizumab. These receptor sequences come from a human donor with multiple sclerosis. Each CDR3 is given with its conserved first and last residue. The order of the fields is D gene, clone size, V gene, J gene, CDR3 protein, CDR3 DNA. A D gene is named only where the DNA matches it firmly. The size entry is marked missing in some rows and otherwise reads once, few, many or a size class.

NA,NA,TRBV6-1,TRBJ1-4,CASTGAGLTNEKLFF,TGTGCCAGCACCGGGGCGGGGCTAACTAATGAAAAACTGTTTTTT
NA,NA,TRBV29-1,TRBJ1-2,CSGRGGMDGYTF,TGCAGCGGCCGGGGGGGGATGGATGGCTACACCTTC
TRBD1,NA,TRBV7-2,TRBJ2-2,CASSERDRGPGELFF,TGTGCCAGCAGCGAAAGGGACAGGGGTCCCGGGGAGCTGTTTTTT
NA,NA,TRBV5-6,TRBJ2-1,CASSLDRDEQFF,TGTGCCAGCAGCTTGGACAGAGATGAGCAGTTCTTC
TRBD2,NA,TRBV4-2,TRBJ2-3,CASTLSSGGGDTQYF,TGTGCCAGCACCCTAAGCAGCGGGGGTGGAGATACGCAGTATTTT
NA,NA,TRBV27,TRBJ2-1,CASTPASSGLYNEQFF,TGTGCCAGCACCCCTGCCTCCAGCGGGTTGTACAATGAGCAGTTCTTC
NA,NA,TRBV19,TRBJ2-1,CASSISDYNEQFF,TGTGCCAGTAGTATCTCCGATTACAATGAGCAGTTCTTC
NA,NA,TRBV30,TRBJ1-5,CAWRGGGSNQPQHF,TGTGCCTGGAGAGGTGGGGGGAGCAATCAGCCCCAGCATTTT
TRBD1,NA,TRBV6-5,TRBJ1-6,CASSGSTGISPLHF,TGTGCCAGCAGTGGATCGACAGGGATTTCACCCCTCCACTTT
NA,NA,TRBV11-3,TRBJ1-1,CASIRKNTEAFF,TGTGCCAGCATTCGGAAGAACACTGAAGCTTTCTTT
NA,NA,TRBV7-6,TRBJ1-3,CASSLESPSGNTIYF,TGTGCCAGCAGCTTAGAAAGCCCCTCTGGAAACACCATATATTTT
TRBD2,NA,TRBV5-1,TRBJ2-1,CASSLIAGAYNEQFF,TGCGCCAGCAGCTTGATAGCGGGGGCCTACAATGAGCAGTTCTTC
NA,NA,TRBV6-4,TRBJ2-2,CASSLVLNTGELFF,TGTGCCAGCAGTTTAGTACTTAACACCGGGGAGCTGTTTTTT
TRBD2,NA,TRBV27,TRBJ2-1,CASSGTSSPFDEQFF,TGTGCCAGCTCCGGGACTAGCTCCCCATTTGATGAGCAGTTCTTC
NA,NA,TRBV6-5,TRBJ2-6,CASSFGPSSGANVLTF,TGTGCCAGCAGTTTCGGGCCGAGCTCTGGGGCCAACGTCCTGACTTTC
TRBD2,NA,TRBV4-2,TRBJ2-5,CASSHPGLAGGQETQYF,TGTGCCAGCAGCCACCCGGGACTAGCGGGGGGTCAAGAGACCCAGTACTTC
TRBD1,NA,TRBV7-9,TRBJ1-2,CASSLAQGVGGYTF,TGTGCCAGCAGCTTAGCACAGGGGGTAGGCGGCTACACCTTC
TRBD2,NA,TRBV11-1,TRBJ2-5,CASSLAASGGETQYF,TGTGCCAGCAGCTTAGCGGCTAGCGGGGGAGAGACCCAGTACTTC
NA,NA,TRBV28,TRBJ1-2,CASSTPGVGYTF,TGTGCCAGCAGTACCCCTGGGGTGGGCTACACCTTC
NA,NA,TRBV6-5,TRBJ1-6,CASSLTQYSPLHF,TGTGCCAGCAGTTTGACTCAATATTCACCCCTCCACTTT
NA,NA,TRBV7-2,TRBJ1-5,CASSLVAGAGGNQPQHF,TGTGCCAGCAGCTTAGTCGCAGGGGCGGGCGGCAATCAGCCCCAGCATTTT
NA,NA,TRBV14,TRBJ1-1,CASSQDYRVRTEAFF,TGTGCCAGCAGCCAAGATTACAGGGTACGGACTGAAGCTTTCTTT
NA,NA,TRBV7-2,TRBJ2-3,CASSKKTDTQYF,TGTGCCAGCAGTAAAAAAACAGATACGCAGTATTTT
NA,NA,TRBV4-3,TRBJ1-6,CASSQGRGNSPLHF,TGCGCCAGCAGCCAAGGCAGGGGCAATTCACCCCTCCACTTT
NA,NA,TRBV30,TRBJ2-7,CAWSLRGWEQYF,TGTGCCTGGAGTCTTAGGGGGTGGGAGCAGTACTTC
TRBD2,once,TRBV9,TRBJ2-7,CASSVAASGYEQYF,TGTGCCAGCAGCGTAGCTGCTAGCGGCTACGAGCAGTACTTC
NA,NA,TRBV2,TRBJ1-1,CASSVTGLTEAFF,TGTGCCAGCAGTGTGACAGGCCTCACTGAAGCTTTCTTT
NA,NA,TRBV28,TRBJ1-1,CASTPPPGRMNTEAFF,TGTGCCAGCACTCCGCCGCCCGGGCGCATGAACACTGAAGCTTTCTTT
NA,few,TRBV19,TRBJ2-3,CASTTGRTDTQYF,TGTGCCAGTACTACAGGGAGGACAGATACGCAGTATTTT
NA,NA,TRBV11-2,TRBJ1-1,CASSLEVVRNTEAFF,TGTGCCAGCAGCTTAGAGGTCGTACGGAACACTGAAGCTTTCTTT
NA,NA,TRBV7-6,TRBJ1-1,CASSLNSGTEAFF,TGTGCCAGCAGCTTAAATAGTGGAACTGAAGCTTTCTTT
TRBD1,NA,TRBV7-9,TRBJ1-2,CASSLGPAGQGYGYTF,TGTGCCAGCAGCTTAGGGCCTGCGGGACAGGGGTATGGCTACACCTTC
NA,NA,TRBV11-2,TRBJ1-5,CASSPGQFNQPQHF,TGTGCCAGCAGCCCAGGACAGTTCAATCAGCCCCAGCATTTT
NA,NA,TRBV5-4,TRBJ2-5,CASSRQIQETQYF,TGTGCCAGCAGCCGACAGATCCAAGAGACCCAGTACTTC
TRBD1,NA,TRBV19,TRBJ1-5,CASSRTGINQPQHF,TGTGCCAGTAGTAGGACAGGGATCAATCAGCCCCAGCATTTT
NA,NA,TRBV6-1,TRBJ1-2,CASSELDGSNYGYTF,TGTGCCAGCAGTGAATTAGACGGATCCAACTATGGCTACACCTTC
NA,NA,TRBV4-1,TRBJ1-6,CASSQNQQGVYSPLHF,TGCGCCAGCAGCCAAAATCAGCAGGGAGTCTATTCACCCCTCCACTTT
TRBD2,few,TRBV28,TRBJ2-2,CASSRSRGRGGSGELFF,TGTGCCAGCAGTCGATCTAGAGGCCGGGGGGGCTCCGGGGAGCTGTTTTTT
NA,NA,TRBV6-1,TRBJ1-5,CASSEAGADNQPQHF,TGTGCCAGCAGTGAAGCGGGGGCAGACAATCAGCCCCAGCATTTT
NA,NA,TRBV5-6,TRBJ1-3,CASSLGQLGGNTIYF,TGTGCCAGCAGCTTGGGACAACTCGGCGGAAACACCATATATTTT
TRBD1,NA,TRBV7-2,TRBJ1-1,CASSFDRGNTEAFF,TGTGCCAGCAGCTTCGACAGGGGGAACACTGAAGCTTTCTTT
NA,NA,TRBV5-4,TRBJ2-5,CASSLGQGIETQYF,TGTGCCAGCAGCTTAGGCCAGGGCATAGAGACCCAGTACTTC
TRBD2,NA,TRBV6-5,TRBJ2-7,CASSYKVGGSSYEQYF,TGTGCCAGCAGTTATAAGGTGGGCGGGAGCTCCTACGAGCAGTACTTC
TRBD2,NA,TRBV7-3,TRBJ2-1,CASSSGTSGFNEQFF,TGTGCCAGCAGCTCAGGGACTAGCGGTTTCAATGAGCAGTTCTTC
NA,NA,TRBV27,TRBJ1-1,CASRERKNTEAFF,TGTGCCAGCAGGGAAAGGAAAAACACTGAAGCTTTCTTT
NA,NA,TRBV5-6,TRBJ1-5,CASSFLEPGVGQPQHF,TGTGCCAGCAGCTTTCTCGAGCCAGGGGTTGGTCAGCCCCAGCATTTT
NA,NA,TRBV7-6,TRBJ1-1,CASSLVRDMNTEAFF,TGTGCCAGCAGCTTAGTACGGGACATGAACACTGAAGCTTTCTTT
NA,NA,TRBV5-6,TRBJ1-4,CASSFLVGVNGEKLFF,TGTGCCAGCAGCTTCTTGGTTGGGGTAAACGGCGAAAAACTGTTTTTT
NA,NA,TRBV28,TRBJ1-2,CASSSSSGLYGYTF,TGTGCCAGCAGTTCGAGTTCAGGCCTCTATGGCTACACCTTC
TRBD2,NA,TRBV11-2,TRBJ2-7,CASSLPAGGLGAYEQYF,TGTGCCAGCAGCCTGCCTGCGGGGGGGCTTGGCGCCTACGAGCAGTACTTC
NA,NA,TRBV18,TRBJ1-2,CASSVTDSRGYTF,TGTGCCAGCTCAGTGACAGATTCTAGAGGCTACACCTTC
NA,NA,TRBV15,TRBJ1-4,CATSRGVQGSEKLFF,TGTGCCACCAGCAGAGGAGTACAGGGAAGTGAAAAACTGTTTTTT
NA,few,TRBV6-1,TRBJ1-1,CASTGAMNTEAFF,TGTGCCAGCACAGGGGCGATGAACACTGAAGCTTTCTTT
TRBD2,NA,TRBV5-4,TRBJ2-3,CASSPTSGGLTFTDTQYF,TGTGCCAGCAGCCCAACTAGCGGGGGGCTCACTTTCACAGATACGCAGTATTTT
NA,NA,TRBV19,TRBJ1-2,CASSMELYRDLLYGYTF,TGTGCCAGTAGTATGGAGCTGTACCGGGACCTCCTCTATGGCTACACCTTC
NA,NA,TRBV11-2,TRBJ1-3,CASSLVAGSSGNTIYF,TGTGCCAGCAGCTTAGTAGCGGGGAGCTCTGGAAACACCATATATTTT